This entry concerns a single T cell receptor (beta chain). Per the original data handling: From reference gene primer amplification, estimates of nucleated cell counts were derived. Only in-frame clones appear in the TCRdb table, and some are missing; sequencing was by immunoSEQ multiplex PCR. The V and J calls and clone size are taken from that table; D and trimming were inferred from the DNA. Of tens of thousands of clones listed, approximately 80% are singletons. The sample comes from a study of blood T cell repertoires in COVID-19. V was pared by 3 bases and J by 9 bases, with 7 bases of the junction left unmatched. The CDR3 totals 15 residues. Germline loops: CDR1 SEHNR, CDR2 FQNEAQ (reference sequence).

The chain recombines TRBV7-9 with TRBJ2-1, with 11 positions matching TRBD2. Sequenced material: peripheral blood. The TCR originated in a woman of 80 years or more with active or convalescent COVID-19. The CDR3 loop is CASSFVAGGGREQFF. Here the CDR3 DNA reads TGTGCCAGCAGCTTTGTAGCGGGAGGGGGGCGTGAGCAGTTCTTC.